This T cell receptor (beta chain) was profiled in a study of blood T cell repertoires in COVID-19. About the study: Sources were T cells, B-cell-depleted T cells, or PBMCs; the material itself was cDNA or gDNA.

Authors' methods: Reference gene primer amplification yielded estimated nucleated cell counts. Method: immunoSEQ multiplex PCR; TCRdb's copy keeps in-frame clones and lacks some. From that table come the V and J calls and clone size; the DNA was used to work out D and trimming. The table has some 220,000 clones, 84% seen once. This CDR3 is built from 15 residues. Germline CDR1 reads LNHDA; CDR2 reads SQIVND (reference sequence). Trimming stripped 3 bases from V and 6 bases from J, with 17 bases between. The sequencing input was peripheral blood. The J gene is TRBJ1-2, the V gene TRBV19, with D uncertain. The receptor's source is a man aged 50-59 years with active or convalescent COVID-19. CDR3 region: CASSMGGIYDNGYTF. For the CDR3, the DNA is TGTGCCAGTAGTATGGGAGGGATATACGACAATGGCTACACCTTC.